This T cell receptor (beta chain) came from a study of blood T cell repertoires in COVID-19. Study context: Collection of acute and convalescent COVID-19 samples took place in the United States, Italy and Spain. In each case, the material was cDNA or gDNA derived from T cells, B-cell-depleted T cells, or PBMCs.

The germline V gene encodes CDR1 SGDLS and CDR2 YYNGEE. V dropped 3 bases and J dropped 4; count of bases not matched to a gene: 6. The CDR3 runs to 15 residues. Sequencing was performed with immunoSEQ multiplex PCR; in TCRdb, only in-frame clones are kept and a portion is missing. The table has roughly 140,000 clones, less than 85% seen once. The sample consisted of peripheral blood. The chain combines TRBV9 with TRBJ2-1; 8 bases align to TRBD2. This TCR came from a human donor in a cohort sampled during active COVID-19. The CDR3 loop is CASSARIAGYNEQFF. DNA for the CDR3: TGTGCCAGCAGCGCCCGGATAGCGGGGTACAATGAGCAGTTCTTC.